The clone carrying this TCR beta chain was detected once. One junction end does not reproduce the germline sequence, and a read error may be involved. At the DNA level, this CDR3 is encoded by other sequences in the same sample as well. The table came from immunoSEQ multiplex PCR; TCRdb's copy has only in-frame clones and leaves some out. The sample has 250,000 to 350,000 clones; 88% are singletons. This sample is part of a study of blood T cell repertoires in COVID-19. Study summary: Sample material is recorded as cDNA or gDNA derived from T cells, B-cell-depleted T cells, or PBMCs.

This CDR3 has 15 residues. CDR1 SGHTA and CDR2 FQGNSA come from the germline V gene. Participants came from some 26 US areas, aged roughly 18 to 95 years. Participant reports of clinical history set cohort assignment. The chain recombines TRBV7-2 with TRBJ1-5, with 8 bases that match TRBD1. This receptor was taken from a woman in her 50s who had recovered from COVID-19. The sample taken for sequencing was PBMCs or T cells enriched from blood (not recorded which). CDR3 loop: CASSSNRGSNQPQHF. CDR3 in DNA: TGCGCCAGCAGCTCTAACAGGGGGAGCAATCAGCCCCAGCATTTT.